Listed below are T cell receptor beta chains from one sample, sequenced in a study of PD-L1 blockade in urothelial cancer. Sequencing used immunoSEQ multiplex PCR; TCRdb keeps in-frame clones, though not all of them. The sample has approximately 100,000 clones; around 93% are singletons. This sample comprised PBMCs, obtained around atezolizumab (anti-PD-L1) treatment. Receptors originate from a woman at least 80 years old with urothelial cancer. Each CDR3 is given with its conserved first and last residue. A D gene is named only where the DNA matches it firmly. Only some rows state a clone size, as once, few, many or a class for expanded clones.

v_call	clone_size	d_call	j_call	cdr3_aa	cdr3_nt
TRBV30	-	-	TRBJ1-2	CAWSVNAGNYGYTF	TGTGCCTGGAGTGTTAACGCAGGGAACTATGGCTACACCTTC
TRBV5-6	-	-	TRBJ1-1	CASSLGANTEAFF	TGTGCCAGCAGCCTGGGAGCGAACACTGAAGCTTTCTTT
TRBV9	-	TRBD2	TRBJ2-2	CASSAELAGTNTGELFF	TGTGCCAGCAGCGCCGAACTAGCGGGTACGAACACCGGGGAGCTGTTTTTT
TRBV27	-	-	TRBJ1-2	CASSLSRLGGNYGYTF	TGTGCCAGCAGTTTATCGAGGTTAGGAGGTAACTATGGCTACACCTTC
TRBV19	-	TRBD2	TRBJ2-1	CASSMASGRYLSEQFF	TGTGCCAGTAGTATGGCTAGCGGGAGATACCTATCCGAGCAGTTCTTC
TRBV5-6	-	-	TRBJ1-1	CASSPRQLTEAFF	TGTGCCAGCAGCCCAAGACAGCTCACTGAAGCTTTCTTT
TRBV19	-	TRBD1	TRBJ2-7	CASRRRQGMDEQYF	TGTGCCAGTAGAAGACGACAGGGAATGGACGAGCAGTACTTC
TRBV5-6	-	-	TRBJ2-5	CASSLGTLQETQYF	TGTGCCAGCAGCCTGGGGACTTTACAAGAGACCCAGTACTTC
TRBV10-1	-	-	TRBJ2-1	CASRPSGGNEQFF	TGCGCCAGCAGGCCTTCCGGGGGCAATGAGCAGTTCTTC
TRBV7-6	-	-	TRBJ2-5	CASSLGAGVIQETQYF	TGTGCCAGCAGCTTAGGGGCAGGGGTTATCCAAGAGACCCAGTACTTC
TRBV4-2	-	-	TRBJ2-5	CASSPDRYQETQYF	TGTGCCAGCAGCCCCGACAGATACCAAGAGACCCAGTACTTC
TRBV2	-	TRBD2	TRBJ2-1	CASRPPGLGSYNEQFF	TGTGCCAGCAGACCTCCGGGACTAGGTTCCTACAATGAGCAGTTCTTC
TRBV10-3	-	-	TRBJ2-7	CAIRETANSYEQYF	TGTGCCATCAGGGAGACAGCCAATTCCTACGAGCAGTACTTC
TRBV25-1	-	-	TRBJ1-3	CASSEGGISGNTIYF	TGTGCCAGCAGTGAAGGGGGGATCTCTGGAAACACCATATATTTT
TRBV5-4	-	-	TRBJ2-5	CASSSKDSQETQYF	TGTGCCAGCAGCTCCAAGGACTCTCAAGAGACCCAGTACTTC
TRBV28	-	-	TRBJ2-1	CASSLRPGLTYNEQFF	TGTGCCAGCAGTCTTCGTCCGGGACTGACCTACAATGAGCAGTTCTTC
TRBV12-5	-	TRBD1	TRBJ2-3	CASGLVLTGGRTDTQYF	TGTGCTAGTGGTTTGGTACTTACAGGGGGTCGGACAGATACGCAGTATTTT
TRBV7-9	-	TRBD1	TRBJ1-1	CASSGRPGQGMNTEAFF	TGTGCCAGCAGCGGAAGACCGGGACAGGGGATGAACACTGAAGCTTTCTTT
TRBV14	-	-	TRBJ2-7	CASSQVAGYEQYF	TGTGCCAGCAGCCAAGTTGCAGGATACGAGCAGTACTTC
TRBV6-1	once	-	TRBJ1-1	CASQAGANTEAFF	TGTGCCAGCCAGGCAGGGGCGAACACTGAAGCTTTCTTT
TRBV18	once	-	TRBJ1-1	CASSDSFNTEAFF	TGTGCCAGCTCAGACAGTTTTAACACTGAAGCTTTCTTT
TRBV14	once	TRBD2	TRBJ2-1	CASSQDPYSSGRAYNEQFF	TGTGCCAGCAGCCAAGATCCGTACTCTAGCGGGAGGGCCTACAATGAGCAGTTCTTC
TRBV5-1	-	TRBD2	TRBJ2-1	CASSWGASGNEQFF	TGCGCCAGCAGCTGGGGGGCTAGCGGGAATGAGCAGTTCTTC
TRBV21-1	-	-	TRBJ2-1	CACGTAASYNEQFF	TGTGCCTGTGGGACAGCGGCTTCCTACAATGAGCAGTTCTTC
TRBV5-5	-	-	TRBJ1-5	CASSLSLPAGHQPQHF	TGTGCCAGCAGCTTGTCCCTGCCGGCAGGGCATCAGCCCCAGCATTTT
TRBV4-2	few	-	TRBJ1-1	CASSPRRGTEAFF	TGTGCCAGCAGCCCTCGGAGGGGCACTGAAGCTTTCTTT
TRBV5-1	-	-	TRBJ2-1	CASSLAPGTTYNEQFF	TGCGCCAGCAGCTTGGCCCCCGGGACAACCTACAATGAGCAGTTCTTC
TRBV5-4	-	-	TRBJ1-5	CASSLEAGSNQPQHF	TGTGCCAGCAGCTTGGAGGCAGGGAGCAATCAGCCCCAGCATTTT
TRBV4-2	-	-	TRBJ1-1	CASSQDSDTEAFF	TGTGCCAGCAGCCAAGACAGCGACACTGAAGCTTTCTTT
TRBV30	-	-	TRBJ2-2	CAWSSSGFTGELFF	TGTGCCTGGAGTTCTTCGGGGTTCACCGGGGAGCTGTTTTTT
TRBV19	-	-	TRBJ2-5	CASSILSPRTGKQETQYF	TGTGCCAGTAGTATTTTATCTCCCCGGACGGGGAAACAAGAGACCCAGTACTTC
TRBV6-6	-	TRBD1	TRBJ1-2	CASSYQGQGPDYGYTF	TGTGCCAGCAGTTACCAGGGACAGGGGCCCGACTATGGCTACACCTTC
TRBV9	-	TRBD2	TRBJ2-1	CASSGGGTAVNEQFF	TGTGCCAGCAGCGGGGGGGGGACGGCCGTGAATGAGCAGTTCTTC
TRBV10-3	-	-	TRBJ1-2	CAISDREGPGYTF	TGTGCCATCAGTGATAGGGAGGGGCCGGGCTACACCTTC
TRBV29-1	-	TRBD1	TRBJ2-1	CSVRRQGSVGEQFF	TGCAGCGTCCGCCGACAGGGTAGCGTAGGGGAGCAGTTCTTC
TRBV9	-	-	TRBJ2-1	CASSRGAATGVPYNEQFF	TGTGCCAGCAGCCGGGGGGCTGCTACGGGGGTCCCCTACAATGAGCAGTTCTTC
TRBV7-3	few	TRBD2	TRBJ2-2	CASSLAGVNTGELFF	TGTGCCAGCAGTCTAGCGGGCGTGAACACCGGGGAGCTGTTTTTT
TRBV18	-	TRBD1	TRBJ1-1	CASSPSGTGTGEAFF	TGTGCCAGCTCACCCTCCGGGACAGGGACTGGAGAGGCTTTCTTT
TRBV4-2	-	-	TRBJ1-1	CASSQDRGTEAFF	TGTGCCAGCAGCCAAGATAGGGGGACAGAAGCTTTCTTT
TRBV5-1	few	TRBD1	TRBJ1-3	CASSFGGTGGETIYF	TGCGCCAGCAGCTTCGGAGGGACAGGGGGCGAAACCATATATTTT
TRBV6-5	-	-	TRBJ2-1	CASSLAPYNEQFF	TGTGCCAGCAGCCTAGCCCCCTACAATGAGCAGTTCTTC
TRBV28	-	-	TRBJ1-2	CASSLTAFSYGYTF	TGTGCCAGCAGCCTGACAGCTTTTTCCTATGGCTACACCTTC
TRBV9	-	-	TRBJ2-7	CASSVGTDTYEQYF	TGTGCCAGCAGCGTTGGGACTGATACCTACGAGCAGTACTTC
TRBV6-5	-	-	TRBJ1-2	CASSYGGGQGYGYTF	TGTGCCAGCAGTTACGGGGGAGGGCAAGGCTATGGCTACACCTTC
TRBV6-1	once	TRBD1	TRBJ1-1	CASSELGTVTEAFF	TGTGCCAGCAGTGAACTTGGGACAGTAACTGAAGCTTTCTTT
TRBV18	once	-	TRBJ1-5	CASSDTGIGNQPQHF	TGTGCCAGCTCAGATACAGGGATCGGCAATCAGCCCCAGCATTTT
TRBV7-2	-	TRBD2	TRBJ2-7	CASSPSGGVREQYF	TGTGCCAGCAGCCCATCCGGGGGGGTGCGCGAGCAGTACTTC
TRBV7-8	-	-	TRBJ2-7	CASSRGENYEQYF	TGTGCCAGCAGCCGCGGCGAAAATTACGAGCAGTACTTC
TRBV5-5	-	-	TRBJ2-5	CASSISPSQGQETQYF	TGTGCCAGCAGTATTTCTCCTTCTCAGGGTCAAGAGACCCAGTACTTC
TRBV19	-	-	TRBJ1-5	CASHVVGTLSNQPQHF	TGTGCCAGCCATGTCGTCGGGACACTTAGCAATCAGCCCCAGCATTTT